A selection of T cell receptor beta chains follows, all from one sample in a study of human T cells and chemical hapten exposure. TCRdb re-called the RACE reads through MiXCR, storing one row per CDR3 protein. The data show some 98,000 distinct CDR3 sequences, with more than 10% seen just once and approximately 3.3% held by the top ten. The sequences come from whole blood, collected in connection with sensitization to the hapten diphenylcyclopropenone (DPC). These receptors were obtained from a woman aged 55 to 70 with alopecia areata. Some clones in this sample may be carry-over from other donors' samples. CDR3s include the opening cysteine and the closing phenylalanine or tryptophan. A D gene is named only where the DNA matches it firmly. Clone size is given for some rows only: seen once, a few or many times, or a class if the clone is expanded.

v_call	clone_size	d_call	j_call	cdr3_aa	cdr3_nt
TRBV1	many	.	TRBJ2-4	CTSGARVLVVPKNIQYF	TGCACCAGCGGAGCTCGGGTATTAGTTGTGCCCAAAAACATTCAGTACTTC
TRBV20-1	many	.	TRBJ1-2	CSASPLGGYTF	TGCAGTGCTAGCCCGCTGGGGGGCTACACCTTC
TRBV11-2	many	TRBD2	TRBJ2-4	CASSPGLAGNIQYF	TGTGCCAGCAGCCCAGGACTAGCGGGAAACATTCAGTACTTC
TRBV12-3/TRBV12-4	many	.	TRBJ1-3	CASSFTGNTIYF	TGTGCCAGCAGTTTCACTGGAAACACCATATATTTT
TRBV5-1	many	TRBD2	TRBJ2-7	CASSLVGVTGGTYEQYF	TGCGCCAGCAGCTTGGTTGGGGTGACGGGGGGAACCTACGAGCAGTACTTC
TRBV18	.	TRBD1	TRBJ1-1	CASSQQGTTEAFF	TGTGCCAGCTCTCAACAGGGGACCACTGAAGCTTTCTTT
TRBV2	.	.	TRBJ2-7	CASRGTGYEQYF	TGTGCCAGCAGAGGAACAGGGTACGAGCAGTACTTC
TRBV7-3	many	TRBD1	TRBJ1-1	CASSSSGGNTEAFF	TGTGCCAGCAGCTCATCAGGGGGGAACACTGAAGCTTTCTTT
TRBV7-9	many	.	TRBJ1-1	CASSPARVSFTEAFF	TGTGCCAGCAGCCCGGCCAGGGTGTCTTTCACTGAAGCTTTCTTT
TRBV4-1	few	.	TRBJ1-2	CASSQDVSDRIVFYGYTF	TGCGCCAGCAGCCAAGATGTCTCCGACAGGATTGTTTTTTATGGCTACACCTTC
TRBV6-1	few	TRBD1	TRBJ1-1	CASTSGQGGTEAFF	TGTGCCAGCACGTCGGGACAGGGTGGCACTGAAGCTTTCTTT
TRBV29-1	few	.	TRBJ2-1	CSGEGPSPEQFF	TGCAGCGGTGAGGGGCCGTCTCCTGAGCAGTTCTTC
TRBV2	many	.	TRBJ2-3	CAGGSGDATDTQYF	TGTGCCGGAGGTTCAGGAGACGCCACAGATACGCAGTATTTT
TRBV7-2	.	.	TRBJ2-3	CASSSRAGTTDTQYF	TGTGCCAGCAGTTCCAGGGCGGGGACCACAGATACGCAGTATTTT
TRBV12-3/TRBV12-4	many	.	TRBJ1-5	CASSRGDQPQHF	TGTGCCAGCAGCAGAGGGGATCAGCCCCAGCATTTT
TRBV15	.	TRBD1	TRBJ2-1	CATSPTQGAVDNEQFF	TGTGCCACCAGCCCTACCCAGGGGGCGGTGGACAATGAGCAGTTCTTC
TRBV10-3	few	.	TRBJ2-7	CAISGGQKIGYEQYF	TGTGCCATCAGTGGGGGACAAAAAATCGGCTACGAGCAGTACTTC
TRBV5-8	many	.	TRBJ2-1	CASSPPREAYMWNEQFF	TGTGCCAGCAGCCCACCCCGTGAAGCTTACATGTGGAATGAGCAGTTCTTC
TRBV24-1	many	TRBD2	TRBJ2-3	CATSVGTSGGAKDTQYF	TGTGCCACCAGTGTCGGGACTAGCGGGGGGGCAAAAGATACGCAGTATTTT
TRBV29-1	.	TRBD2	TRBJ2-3	CSIAGGPGTDTQYF	TGCAGCATAGCGGGGGGGCCTGGCACAGATACGCAGTATTTT
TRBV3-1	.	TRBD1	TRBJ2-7	CASSQVLDRSYEQYF	TGTGCCAGCAGCCAAGTTTTGGACAGGTCCTACGAGCAGTACTTC
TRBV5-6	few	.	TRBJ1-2	CASSPAGGYGYTF	TGTGCCAGCAGCCCGGCCGGTGGCTATGGCTACACCTTC
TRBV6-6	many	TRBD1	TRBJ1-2	CASSNDRVDSYTF	TGTGCCAGCAGCAACGACAGGGTCGATAGCTACACCTTC
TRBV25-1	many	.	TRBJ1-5	CASSEAGLGNQPQHF	TGTGCCAGCAGTGAAGCAGGTTTGGGCAATCAGCCCCAGCATTTT
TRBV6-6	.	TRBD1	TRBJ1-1	CASSTGTGIRDTEAFF	TGTGCCAGCAGCACCGGGACAGGGATTCGGGACACTGAAGCTTTCTTT
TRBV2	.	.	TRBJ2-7	CASRPTATSYEQYF	TGTGCCAGCAGACCGACAGCAACCTCCTACGAGCAGTACTTC
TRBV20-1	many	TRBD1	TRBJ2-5	CSAGRQGYQETQYF	TGCAGTGCTGGCCGACAGGGGTACCAAGAGACCCAGTACTTC
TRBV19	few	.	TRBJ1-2	CASNSGGVFMPYTF	TGTGCCAGTAACTCAGGCGGCGTTTTTATGCCGTACACCTTC
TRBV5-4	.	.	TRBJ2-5	CASSSGGYGRGETQYF	TGTGCCAGCAGCTCAGGGGGTTACGGGAGGGGAGAGACCCAGTACTTC
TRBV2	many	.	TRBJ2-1	CAAGDTGAYNEQFF	TGTGCCGCGGGGGACACAGGGGCCTACAATGAGCAGTTCTTC
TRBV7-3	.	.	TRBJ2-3	CASSLGLSPDTQYF	TGTGCCAGCAGCTTGGGACTTTCCCCAGATACGCAGTATTTT